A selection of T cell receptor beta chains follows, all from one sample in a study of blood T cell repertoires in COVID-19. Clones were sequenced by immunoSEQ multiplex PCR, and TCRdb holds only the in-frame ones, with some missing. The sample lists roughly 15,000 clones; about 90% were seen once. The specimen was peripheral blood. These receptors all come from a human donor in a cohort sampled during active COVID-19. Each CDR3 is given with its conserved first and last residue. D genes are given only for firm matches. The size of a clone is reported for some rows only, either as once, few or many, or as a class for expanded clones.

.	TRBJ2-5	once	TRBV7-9	CASSLFGLQETQYF	TGTGCCAGCAGCCTGTTTGGACTCCAAGAGACCCAGTACTTC
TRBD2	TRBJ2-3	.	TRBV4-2	CASSQDRTSGVGDTQYF	TGTGCCAGCAGCCAAGATAGGACTAGCGGGGTTGGAGATACGCAGTATTTT
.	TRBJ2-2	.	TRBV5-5	CASNQRANTGELFF	TGTGCCAGCAACCAGCGGGCGAACACCGGGGAGCTGTTTTTT
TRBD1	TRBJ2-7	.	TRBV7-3	CASSRTGVGEQYF	TGTGCCAGCAGCCGTACAGGGGTCGGCGAGCAGTACTTC
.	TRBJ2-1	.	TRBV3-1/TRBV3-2	CASSLRDSKNEQFF	TGTGCCAGCAGCCTCCGGGACTCCAAGAATGAGCAGTTCTTC
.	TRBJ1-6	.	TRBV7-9	CASSLVGGRGSPLHF	TGTGCCAGCAGCTTAGTGGGGGGGCGGGGTTCACCCCTCCACTTT
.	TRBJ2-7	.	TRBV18	CASSPPTSYEQYF	TGTGCCAGCTCACCACCAACAAGCTACGAGCAGTACTTC
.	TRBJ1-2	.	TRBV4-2	CASSQDSSVTANYGYTF	TGTGCCAGCAGCCAAGATAGCTCGGTAACCGCTAACTATGGCTACACCTTC
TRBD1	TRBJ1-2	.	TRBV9	CASSVVGTGFYGYTF	TGTGCCAGCAGCGTAGTTGGGACAGGGTTCTATGGCTACACCTTC
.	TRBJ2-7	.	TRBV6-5	CASRREGTGGYEQYF	TGTGCCAGCAGGCGGGAGGGGACAGGAGGCTACGAGCAGTACTTC
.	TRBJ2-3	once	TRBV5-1	CASNTGAIRDTQYF	TGCGCCAGCAACACTGGGGCGATTCGAGATACGCAGTATTTT
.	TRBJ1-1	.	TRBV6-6	CASLGGPEAFF	TGTGCCAGCTTAGGGGGACCTGAAGCTTTCTTT
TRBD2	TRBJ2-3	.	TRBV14	CASSQGAGGRTDTQYF	TGTGCCAGCAGCCAAGGGGCGGGGGGGCGCACAGATACGCAGTATTTT
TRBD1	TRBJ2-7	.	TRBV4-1	CASSHRTPGTGPYEQYF	TGCGCCAGCAGCCACCGCACCCCCGGGACAGGGCCCTACGAGCAGTACTTC
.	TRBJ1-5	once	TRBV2	CASTETVPWEPQHF	TGTGCCAGCACCGAAACAGTCCCCTGGGAGCCCCAGCATTTT
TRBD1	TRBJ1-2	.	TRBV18	CASSPMPISGTGDGYTF	TGTGCCAGCTCACCCATGCCTATCTCCGGGACAGGGGATGGCTACACCTTC
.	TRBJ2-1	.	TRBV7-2	CASSLQPSLSYNEQFF	TGTGCCAGCAGCTTACAACCATCACTCTCCTACAATGAGCAGTTCTTC
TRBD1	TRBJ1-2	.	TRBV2	CASSDRGQGYTF	TGTGCCAGCAGTGACAGGGGGCAAGGCTACACCTTC
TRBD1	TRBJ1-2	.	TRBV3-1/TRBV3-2	CASSRGGQGSSYGYTF	TGTGCCAGCAGCCGTGGCGGACAGGGGTCTAGCTATGGCTACACCTTC
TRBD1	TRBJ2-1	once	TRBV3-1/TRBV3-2	CASSQAPGGRDEQFF	TGTGCCAGCAGCCAAGCTCCAGGGGGACGCGATGAGCAGTTCTTC
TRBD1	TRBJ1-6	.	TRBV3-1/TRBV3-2	CASSHPGQGYSPLHF	TGTGCCAGCAGCCACCCCGGACAGGGGTATTCACCCCTCCACTTT
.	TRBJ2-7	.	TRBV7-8	CASSRTYEQYF	TGTGCCAGCAGTCGTACCTACGAGCAGTACTTC
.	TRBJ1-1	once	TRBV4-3	CASSQGRSTGAFF	TGCGCCAGCAGCCAGGGGCGGAGTACAGGAGCTTTCTTT
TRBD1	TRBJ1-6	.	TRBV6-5	CASSYFPTGGNSPLHF	TGTGCCAGCAGTTACTTCCCGACAGGGGGTAATTCACCCCTCCACTTT
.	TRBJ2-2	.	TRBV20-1	CSASNRANTGELFF	TGCAGTGCTAGTAACAGGGCGAACACCGGGGAGCTGTTTTTT
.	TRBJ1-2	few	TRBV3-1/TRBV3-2	CASSQDRQGFWGYTF	TGTGCCAGCAGCCAAGATCGGCAGGGTTTCTGGGGCTACACCTTC
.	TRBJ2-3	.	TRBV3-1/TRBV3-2	CASSQDLSLSGTDTQYF	TGTGCCAGCAGCCAAGACTTATCCCTTTCAGGTACAGATACGCAGTATTTT
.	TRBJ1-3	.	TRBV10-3	CAIRNPRSSGRNTIYF	TGTGCCATCAGAAATCCCCGGAGCAGTGGAAGAAACACCATATATTTT
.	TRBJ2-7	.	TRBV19	CASRGGGTYEQYF	TGTGCCAGTAGAGGCGGAGGAACCTACGAGCAGTACTTC
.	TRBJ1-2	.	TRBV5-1	CASSLEGLGYTF	TGCGCCAGCAGCTTAGAGGGACTTGGCTACACCTTC
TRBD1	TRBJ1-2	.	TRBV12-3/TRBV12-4	CASSFGQGVGYTF	TGTGCCAGCAGTTTTGGACAGGGGGTAGGCTACACCTTC
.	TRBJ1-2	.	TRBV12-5	CASGPDGRGYTF	TGTGCTAGTGGCCCAGACGGGAGGGGCTACACCTTC
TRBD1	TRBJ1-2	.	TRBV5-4	CASSLGTGRGGYTF	TGTGCCAGCAGCTTGGGGACAGGACGGGGTGGCTACACCTTC
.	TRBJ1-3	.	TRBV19	CASIARSSGNTIYF	TGTGCCAGTATAGCACGGAGCTCTGGAAACACCATATATTTT
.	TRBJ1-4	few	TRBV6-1	CASSEVWGADEKLFF	TGTGCCAGCAGTGAGGTTTGGGGAGCGGATGAAAAACTGTTTTTT
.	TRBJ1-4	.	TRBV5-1	CASSPGSTNEKLFF	TGCGCCAGCAGCCCCGGGTCGACTAATGAAAAACTGTTTTTT
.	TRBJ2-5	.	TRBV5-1	CASSLTGGGETQYF	TGCGCCAGCAGCTTGACAGGGGGAGGGGAGACCCAGTACTTC
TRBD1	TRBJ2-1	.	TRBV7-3	CASSPTGGTYNEQFF	TGTGCCAGCAGCCCCACAGGGGGAACCTACAATGAGCAGTTCTTC
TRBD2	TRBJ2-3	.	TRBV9	CASSILAGVTDTQYF	TGTGCCAGCAGCATCCTAGCGGGGGTCACAGATACGCAGTATTTT
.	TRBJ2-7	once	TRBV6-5	CASRDSYEQYF	TGTGCCAGCAGGGACAGCTACGAGCAGTACTTC
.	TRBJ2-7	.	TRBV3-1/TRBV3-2	CASSQFLSSEQYF	TGTGCCAGCAGCCAATTTTTAAGTAGTGAACAGTACTTC
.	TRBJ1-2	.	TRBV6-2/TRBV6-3	CASSYSGQFGYTF	TGTGCCAGCAGTTACTCTGGACAGTTTGGCTACACCTTC
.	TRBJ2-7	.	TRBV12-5	CASCRGITYEQYF	TGTGCTAGTTGCAGGGGAATTACCTACGAGCAGTACTTC
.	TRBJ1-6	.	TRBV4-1	CASSQDPPGQFNSPLHF	TGCGCCAGCAGCCAAGATCCACCAGGACAGTTCAATTCACCCCTCCACTTT
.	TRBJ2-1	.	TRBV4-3	CASGETRGSNEQFF	TGCGCCAGCGGCGAGACTAGGGGATCCAATGAGCAGTTCTTC
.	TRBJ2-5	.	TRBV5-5	CASILRLGGQETQYF	TGTGCCAGCATCCTTCGGCTTGGGGGGCAAGAGACCCAGTACTTC
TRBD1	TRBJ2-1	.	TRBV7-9	CASSSPDGWGTGIYNEQFF	TGTGCCAGCAGCTCCCCGGACGGTTGGGGGACAGGGATATACAATGAGCAGTTCTTC
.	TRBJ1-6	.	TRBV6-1	CASSGRGSAYNSPLHF	TGTGCCAGCAGTGGCCGGGGGTCGGCCTATAATTCACCCCTCCACTTT
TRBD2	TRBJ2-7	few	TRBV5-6	CASSLEAGAPREQYF	TGTGCCAGCAGCTTGGAAGCGGGGGCCCCTAGGGAGCAGTACTTC
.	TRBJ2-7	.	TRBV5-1	CASSLQGHGGNEQYF	TGCGCCAGCAGCCTACAGGGACACGGCGGAAACGAGCAGTACTTC